The 25 T cell receptor beta chains below were found in one sample sequenced in a study of molecular identifiers for immune sequencing clone quantification. Each CDR3 protein gets one entry after TCRdb re-called the PCR reads with MiXCR. The sample carries about 630,000 distinct CDR3 sequences, approximately 24% recorded once. The source material was naive CD8+ T cells from blood, with Jurkat cell RNA spiked in. Subset described: FACS-sorted CD8+CD4-CCR7+CD45RA+ naive T cells. The receptors originated from a human donor in good health. Some libraries in this study had Jurkat cell RNA spiked in.

About this clonotype itself: Germline and junction disagree at one end, which may indicate a read error. The chain employs TRBV10-3 and TRBJ1-4; no clear D gene. Germline lookup yields CDR1 ENHRY and CDR2 SYGVKD. The CDR3 runs 15 residues. CDR3 in DNA: TGTGCCGTCAGTGAGTCCGTGGGGTCTGTCGAAAAACTGTTTTTT. It codes for CAVSESVGSVEKLFF.

As for this clonotype: A single base separates this from a much larger clone, so it may be a read error. V and J are TRBV6-5 and TRBJ1-6; the match to TRBD1 covers 11 bases. The germline V gene encodes CDR1 MNHEY and CDR2 SVGAGI. This CDR3 has 17 amino acids. Trimming cost V 5 bases and J 5 bases; bases outside gene matches: 8. The CDR3: CASSARDRGTDNSPLHF. The CDR3 DNA follows: TGTGCCAGCAGTGCAAGGGACAGGGGGACGGATAATTCACCCCTCCACTTT.

On this clonotype: A much larger clone differs by one base, so this may be a read error. The V and J genes are TRBV4-1 and TRBJ2-5, with D unclear. The CDR3 is made up of 14 amino acids. Trimming removed 4 bases from V and 5 bases from J, with 14 bases in between. CDR1 is MGHRA, CDR2 YSYEKL, per germline. The DNA for the CDR3 is TGCGCCAGCAGCCGTGTAGTTTGTTCGGAGACCCAGTACTTC. As protein: CASSRVVCSETQYF.

The genes are TRBV7-6 and TRBJ2-1; D is unclear. The CDR3 runs 15 residues. Trimming shortened V by 3 bases and J by 0 bases, and 9 bases separated the two germline ends. CDR1 is SGHVS, CDR2 FNYEAQ, per germline. The CDR3 DNA sequence: TGTGCCAGCAGCTTTAACGGAGCCTCCTACAATGAGCAGTTCTTC. Its translation is CASSFNGASYNEQFF.

This rearrangement joins TRBV3-1 to TRBJ2-3, with D possibly TRBD2 on 6 matching bases. Germline V gene lookup returns CDR1 LGHDT and CDR2 YNNKEL (reference sequence). This CDR3 is built from 14 residues. Trimming left V 0 bases short and J 13 bases short, with 17 bases between. CDR3 amino acids: CASSQEGGVGLKYF. As DNA, the CDR3 is TGTGCCAGCAGCCAAGAGGGAGGTGTGGGTCTGAAGTATTTT.

This clonotype was counted many times. V and J are TRBV7-8 and TRBJ1-1; D not certain. CDR1 SGHVS and CDR2 FQNEAQ come from the germline V gene. The CDR3 has 13 residues. The V and J ends lost 2 bases and 1 base respectively, with 5 bases between them. The CDR3 sequence: CASSLSWNTEAFF. CDR3 bases: TGTGCCAGCAGCTTAAGCTGGAACACTGAAGCTTTCTTT.

Concerning this clonotype: One end of the junction fails to match germline, which may point to a read error. This rearrangement joins TRBV6-6 to TRBJ1-5, with a possible D match to TRBD1 (5 bases). Germline V gene data show CDR1 as MNHNY and CDR2 as SVGAGI (reference sequence). The CDR3 contains 13 residues. As DNA, the CDR3 is TGTGCCAGCAGTACACGGGGGAATCGGCCCCAGCATTTT. Amino acids: CASSTRGNRPQHF.

The chain is built from TRBV7-8 and TRBJ1-2, with a possible D match to TRBD1 (6 bases). V shed 4 bases and J shed 6 bases, with 12 bases lying between them. The CDR3 extends over 13 amino acids. The germline gives CDR1 SGHVS, CDR2 FQNEAQ. The CDR3 sequence is CASSSHRVDGYTF. For the CDR3, the DNA is TGTGCCAGCAGCTCGCACAGGGTTGATGGCTACACCTTC.

This clonotype was found many times. The V gene is TRBV7-9, the J gene TRBJ2-7, with D uncertain. Germline V CDR1 and CDR2: SEHNR, FQNEAQ (reference sequence). V was pared by 2 bases and J by 3 bases, with 5 bases between. The CDR3 contains 12 residues. As DNA, the CDR3 is TGTGCCAGCAGCTTAACTGGCTACGAGCAGTACTTC. Its protein is CASSLTGYEQYF. The variable domain in full, completed from reference TRBV7-9 and TRBJ2-7, reads DTGVSQNPRHKITKRGQNVTFRCDPISEHNRLYWYRQTLGQGPEFLTYFQNEAQLEKSRLLSDRFSAERPKGSFSTLEIQRTEQGDSAMYLCASSLTGYEQYFGPGTRLTVT.

At least ten counts were recorded for this clonotype. The chain has TRBV2 and TRBJ1-2; perhaps TRBD1 as D (5 bases). V lost 5 bases and J 4 bases, leaving 26 bases between the germline ends. CDR3 length: 18 amino acids. Looked up from germline, CDR1 is SNHLY and CDR2 is FYNNEI. CDR3 region: CASSPDLPFRGQVYGYTF. Written as DNA, the CDR3 is TGTGCCAGCAGTCCGGACTTACCCTTCCGAGGACAAGTCTATGGCTACACCTTC.

This clonotype has only a few counts. This chain connects TRBV6-2 or TRBV6-3 to TRBJ2-4, with 7 bases that match TRBD1. Germline-derived CDR1 and CDR2 are MNHEY and SVGEGT. The length of the CDR3 is 15 residues. Trimming removed 6 bases from V and 1 base from J; junction bases left unmatched: 6. The chain's CDR3 is CASSPQQGAKNIQYF. CDR3 DNA: TGTGCCAGCAGCCCCCAACAGGGGGCCAAAAACATTCAGTACTTC.

The V call is TRBV27, the J call TRBJ2-7; D assignment may be TRBD1 or TRBD2 (5 bases each). V was trimmed by 1 base and J by 5 bases, leaving 21 bases between them. Germline V gives CDR1 MNHEY, CDR2 SMNVEV (reference sequence). This CDR3 comprises 17 residues. The CDR3: CASSLLGVGGVDNEQYF. In nucleotides, the CDR3 is TGTGCCAGCAGTTTATTAGGGGTCGGAGGAGTAGACAACGAGCAGTACTTC.

This clonotype was detected only a few times. The V gene is TRBV29-1, the J gene TRBJ1-2, with 8 nucleotides matching TRBD1. Germline V gene data show CDR1 as SQVTM and CDR2 as ANQGSEA. J lost 6 bases, V lost 6 bases, and 6 bases had no gene match. CDR3 size: 12 residues. The CDR3 region is CSVGDRGNGYTF. The CDR3 DNA sequence: TGCAGCGTGGGAGACAGGGGTAATGGCTACACCTTC. Variable domain in full (rest from reference TRBV29-1 and TRBJ1-2): SAVISQKPSRDICQRGTSLTIQCQVDSQVTMMFWYRQQPGQSLTLIATANQGSEATYESGFVIDKFPISRPNLTFSTLTVSNMSPEDSSIYLCSVGDRGNGYTFGSGTRLTVV.

This clonotype was detected many times. The chain carries TRBV7-9 and TRBJ2-3; tentative D call: TRBD1 (5 bases). CDR1 is SEHNR, CDR2 FQNEAQ, per germline (reference sequence). V lost 4 bases and J lost 0, with 17 bases in between. The CDR3 consists of 17 residues. CDR3: CASSSNTGHSSTDTQYF. The DNA for the CDR3 is TGTGCCAGCAGCTCCAATACAGGACACTCTAGCACAGATACGCAGTATTTT.

This clonotype came up a few times. The V gene is TRBV6-2 or TRBV6-3, the J gene TRBJ2-2, with TRBD1 identical over 7 bases. CDR1 is MNHEY and CDR2 is SVGEGT in the germline V gene. The ends lost 5 bases at V and 4 bases at J; junction bases unmatched: 13. The CDR3 length is 17 residues. The CDR3 loop reads CASSDPQGIRVTGELFF. CDR3 bases: TGTGCCAGCAGTGACCCACAGGGGATTCGAGTCACCGGGGAGCTGTTTTTT.

This clonotype was detected only a few times. The CDR3 DNA sequence: TGTGCCAGTAGTATAGATGCGTCGGGCCATAACTTCGAAAAACTGTTTTTT. Translating gives CASSIDASGHNFEKLFF. The V gene is TRBV19, the J gene TRBJ1-4, with unresolved D. The CDR3 spans 17 residues. The V gene lost 0 bases and the J gene lost 8 bases, with 19 bases spanning the gap. Germline CDR1 reads LNHDA; CDR2 reads SQIVND (reference sequence). The whole variable domain, filled in from reference TRBV19 and TRBJ1-4, reads DGGITQSPKYLFRKEGQNVTLSCEQNLNHDAMYWYRQDPGQGLRLIYYSQIVNDFQKGDIAEGYSVSREKKESFPLTVTSAQKNPTAFYLCASSIDASGHNFEKLFFGSGTQLSVL.

This clonotype was observed at least ten times. The V and J genes are TRBV7-9 and TRBJ2-7; 7 bases are a match to TRBD1. CDR1 and CDR2 (germline): SEHNR, FQNEAQ (reference sequence). V trimming: 3 bases; J trimming: 6 bases; junction bases outside the gene matches: 8. The CDR3 sequence is 14 residues long. CDR3 protein: CASSFGTEASEQYF. DNA of the CDR3: TGTGCCAGCAGCTTTGGGACAGAAGCTAGCGAGCAGTACTTC.

In regard to this clonotype: The junction departs from germline at one end; a sequencing error may be responsible. This chain links TRBV15 with TRBJ2-3; D is uncertain. Germline values: CDR1 LNHNV, CDR2 YYDKDF (reference sequence). The CDR3 has 14 amino acids. The CDR3 spells CATGRDRGQDTQYF. The CDR3 DNA is TGTGCCACCGGCAGAGATCGTGGCCAAGATACGCAGTATTTT.

The sample holds one count of this clonotype. This may be a read error, as it is one base from a much larger clone. The genes are TRBV11-2 and TRBJ2-3; D is undetermined. The CDR3 consists of 14 residues. Germline CDR1 reads SGHAT; CDR2 reads FQNNGV. The germline V and J ends were trimmed by 5 bases and 2 bases, with 11 bases remaining between them. CDR3 bases: TGTGCCAGCAGCCCCCGGAACCACACAGATACGCAGTATTTT. It translates to CASSPRNHTDTQYF.

This clonotype was counted many times. The chain combines TRBV4-1 with TRBJ1-2; a possible D gene is TRBD1 (5 bases). V lost 2 bases and J lost 2, with 12 bases in between. The CDR3 contains 15 residues. The germline gives CDR1 MGHRA, CDR2 YSYEKL. In DNA, the CDR3 is TGCGCCAGCAGCCAATTCGTGGGGCAAAACTATGGCTACACCTTC. Amino acid sequence: CASSQFVGQNYGYTF.

In this sample, this clonotype turned up a few times. The chain combines TRBV3-1 with TRBJ1-3; D uncertain. CDR1 and CDR2 from the germline V gene are LGHDT and YNNKEL (reference sequence). Deletions cut 0 bases from V and 0 bases from J, with 6 bases between. The CDR3 has 15 residues. CDR3 sequence (DNA): TGTGCCAGCAGCCAAGAACAAGGCTCTGGAAACACCATATATTTT. Its protein is CASSQEQGSGNTIYF.

This clonotype has ten or more counts. The chain combines TRBV2 with TRBJ1-3; TRBD1 might be the D (6 bases). V lost 6 bases to trimming and J lost 3 bases, with 18 bases between them. The germline gives CDR1 SNHLY, CDR2 FYNNEI. CDR3 size: 16 residues. CDR3 in DNA: TGTGCCAGCAGATCGGACAGCTCTTTTTTTGGAAACACCATATATTTT. It codes for CASRSDSSFFGNTIYF.

This clonotype was recorded many times. The chain carries TRBV11-2 and TRBJ2-3; D is undetermined. V gave up 2 bases and J gave up 0 bases, with 3 bases separating them. The CDR3 runs 13 residues. The germline CDR1 and CDR2 sequences are SGHAT and FQNNGV. The CDR3 loop is CASSLYSTDTQYF. CDR3 coding DNA: TGTGCCAGCAGCTTATACAGCACAGATACGCAGTATTTT.

There are many counts of this clonotype. V and J are TRBV5-1 and TRBJ2-3; 11 bases map to TRBD2. The length of the CDR3 is 16 residues. V was pared by 5 bases and J by 2 bases, with 7 bases of the junction left unmatched. Germline CDR1 is SGHRS and CDR2 is YFSETQ. The DNA of the CDR3 is TGCGCCAGCAGTTGGCTAGCGGGAGGCAACACAGATACGCAGTATTTT. Translated: CASSWLAGGNTDTQYF.

This clonotype was detected only a few times. This chain connects TRBV6-2 or TRBV6-3 to TRBJ2-1; TRBD2 matches at 12 bases. The CDR3 has 17 residues. Losses at the gene ends were 5 bases for V and 4 bases for J; bases not matched to a gene: 9. Germline V gene lookup returns CDR1 MNHEY and CDR2 SVGEGT. The CDR3 DNA reads as TGTGCCAGCAGTGACCGACTAGCGGGAGTGAATTACAATGAGCAGTTCTTC. Its protein is CASSDRLAGVNYNEQFF.